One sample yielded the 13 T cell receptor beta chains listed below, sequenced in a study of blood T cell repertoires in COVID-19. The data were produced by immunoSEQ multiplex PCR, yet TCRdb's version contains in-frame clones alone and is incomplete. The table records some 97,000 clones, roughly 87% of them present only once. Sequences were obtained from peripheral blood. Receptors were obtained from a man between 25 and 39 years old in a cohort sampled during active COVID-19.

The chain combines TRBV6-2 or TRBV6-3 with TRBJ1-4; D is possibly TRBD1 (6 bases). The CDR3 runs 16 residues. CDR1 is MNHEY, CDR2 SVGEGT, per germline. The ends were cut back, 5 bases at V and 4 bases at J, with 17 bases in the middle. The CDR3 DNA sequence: TGTGCCAGCAGTCGGGATGACAGGCATCATAATGAAAAACTGTTTTTT. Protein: CASSRDDRHHNEKLFF.

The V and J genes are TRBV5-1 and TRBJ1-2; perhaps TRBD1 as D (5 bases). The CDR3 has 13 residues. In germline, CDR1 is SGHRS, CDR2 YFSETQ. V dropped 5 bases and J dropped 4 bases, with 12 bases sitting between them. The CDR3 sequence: CASRGREGYGYTF. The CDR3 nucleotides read TGCGCCAGCAGAGGCAGGGAGGGCTATGGCTACACCTTC.

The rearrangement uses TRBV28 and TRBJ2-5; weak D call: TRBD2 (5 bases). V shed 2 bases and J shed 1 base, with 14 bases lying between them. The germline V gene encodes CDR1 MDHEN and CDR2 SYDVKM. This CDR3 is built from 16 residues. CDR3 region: CASSLILRGIQETQYF. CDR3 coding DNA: TGTGCCAGCAGTTTAATCTTACGGGGTATCCAAGAGACCCAGTACTTC.

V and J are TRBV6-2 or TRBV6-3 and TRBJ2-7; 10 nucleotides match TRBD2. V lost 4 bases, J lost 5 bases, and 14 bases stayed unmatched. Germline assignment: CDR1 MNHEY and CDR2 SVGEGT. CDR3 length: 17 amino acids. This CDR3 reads CASSSGGLLAGVHEQYF. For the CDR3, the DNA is TGTGCCAGCAGTTCAGGCGGGCTCCTAGCGGGGGTTCACGAGCAGTACTTC.

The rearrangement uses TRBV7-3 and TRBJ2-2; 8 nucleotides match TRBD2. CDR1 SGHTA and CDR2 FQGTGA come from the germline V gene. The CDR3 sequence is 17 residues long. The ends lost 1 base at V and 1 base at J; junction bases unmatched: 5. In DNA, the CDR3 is TGTGCCAGCAGCTTAATTCCCAGCGGGGGGAACACCGGGGAGCTGTTTTTT. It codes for CASSLIPSGGNTGELFF.

The CDR3 here is CASNGGSTYEQYF. The CDR3, as DNA: TGTGCCAGCAACGGCGGGTCTACCTACGAGCAGTACTTC. This sequence joins TRBV7-2 and TRBJ2-7; weak D call: TRBD2 (5 bases). Germline V gene sequence: CDR1 SGHTA, CDR2 FQGNSA. The CDR3 length is 13 residues. The V end was cut by 7 bases, the J end by 2 bases, with 12 bases between.

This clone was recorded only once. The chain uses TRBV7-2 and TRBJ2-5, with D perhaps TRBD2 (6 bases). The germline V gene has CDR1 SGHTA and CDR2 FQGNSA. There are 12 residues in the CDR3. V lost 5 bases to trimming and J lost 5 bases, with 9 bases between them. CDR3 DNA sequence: TGTGCCAGCAGCCTCCTAGCGGAGACCCAGTACTTC. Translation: CASSLLAETQYF.

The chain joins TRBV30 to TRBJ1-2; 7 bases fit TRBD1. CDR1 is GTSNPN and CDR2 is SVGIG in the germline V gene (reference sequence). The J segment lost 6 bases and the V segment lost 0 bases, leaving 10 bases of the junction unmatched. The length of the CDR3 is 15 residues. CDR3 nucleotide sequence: TGTGCCTGGAGTGTTAGGGGGCAGGGAAGGGATGGCTACACCTTC. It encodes CAWSVRGQGRDGYTF.

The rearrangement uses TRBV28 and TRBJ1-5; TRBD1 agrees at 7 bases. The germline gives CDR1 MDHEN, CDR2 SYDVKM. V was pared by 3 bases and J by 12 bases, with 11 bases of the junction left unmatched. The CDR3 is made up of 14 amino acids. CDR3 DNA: TGTGCCAGCAGTTTTAGACGTCGAGGACAGGTCCAGCATTTT. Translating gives CASSFRRRGQVQHF.

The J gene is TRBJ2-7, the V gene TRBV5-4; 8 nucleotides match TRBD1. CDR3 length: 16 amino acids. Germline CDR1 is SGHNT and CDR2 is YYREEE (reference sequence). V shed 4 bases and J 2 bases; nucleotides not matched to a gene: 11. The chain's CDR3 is CASSPGARTGTYEQYF. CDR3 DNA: TGTGCCAGCAGCCCCGGAGCTAGGACAGGGACCTACGAGCAGTACTTC.

Here the CDR3 DNA reads TGCAGCGTTGGGAGGACAGGGAGGTCTGAAGCTTTCTTT. The encoded protein is CSVGRTGRSEAFF. This chain links TRBV29-1 with TRBJ1-1, with TRBD1 matching over 8 bases. V shed 4 bases, J shed 6 bases, and the junction held 7 bases outside the gene matches. The CDR3 contains 13 residues. From germline, CDR1 is SQVTM and CDR2 ANQGSEA.

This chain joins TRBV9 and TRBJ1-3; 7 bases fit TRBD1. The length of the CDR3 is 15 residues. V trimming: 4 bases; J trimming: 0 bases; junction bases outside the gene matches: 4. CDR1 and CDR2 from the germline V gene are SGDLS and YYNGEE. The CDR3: CASSLGTVSGNTIYF. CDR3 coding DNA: TGTGCCAGCAGCCTAGGGACAGTCTCTGGAAACACCATATATTTT. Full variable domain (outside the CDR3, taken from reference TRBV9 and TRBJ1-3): DSGVTQTPKHLITATGQRVTLRCSPRSGDLSVYWYQQSLDQGLQFLIQYYNGEERAKGNILERFSAQQFPDLHSELNLSSLELGDSALYFCASSLGTVSGNTIYFGEGSWLTVV.

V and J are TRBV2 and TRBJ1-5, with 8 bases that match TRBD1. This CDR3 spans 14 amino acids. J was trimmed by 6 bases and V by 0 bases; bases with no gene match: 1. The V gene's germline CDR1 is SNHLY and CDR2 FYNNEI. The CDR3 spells CASSEATGAQPQHF. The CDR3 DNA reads TGTGCCAGCAGTGAAGCGACAGGGGCTCAGCCCCAGCATTTT.